These 31 T cell receptor beta chains share one sample of origin, sequenced in a study of cytotoxic CD8 clonotypes in ibrutinib-treated CLL. The protocol was immunoSEQ multiplex PCR, while the TCRdb copy is restricted to in-frame clones and leaves out a portion. The table shows 150,000 or so clones, with more than 75% occurring only once. Here the sequenced sample was PBMCs, taken after 24 months of ibrutinib treatment. The source of these receptors is a human donor with chronic lymphocytic leukemia.

The chain couples TRBV14 to TRBJ2-7, with 9 bases fitting TRBD1. CDR1 and CDR2 from the germline V gene are SGHDN and FVKESK. This CDR3 is built from 15 residues. J lost 4 bases, V lost 4 bases, and 8 bases had no gene match. The CDR3 DNA is TGTGCCAGCAGCCCTACGGGGACAGGGAAATACGAGCAGTACTTC. Amino acid sequence: CASSPTGTGKYEQYF.

V gene TRBV7-3 combines with J gene TRBJ2-1, with TRBD2 as a possible D gene (5 bases). V was clipped by 5 bases and J by 4 bases, with 15 bases between them. In germline, CDR1 is SGHTA, CDR2 FQGTGA. This CDR3 contains 15 residues. Here the CDR3 reads CASSPSLAGYNEQFF. The CDR3 DNA reads TGTGCCAGCAGCCCCAGTCTAGCTGGGTACAATGAGCAGTTCTTC.

This rearrangement joins TRBV6-5 to TRBJ1-5; tentative D call: TRBD1 (6 bases). The CDR3 extends over 13 amino acids. Germline V gene data show CDR1 as MNHEY and CDR2 as SVGAGI. The germline V and J ends were trimmed by 2 bases and 7 bases, with 9 bases remaining between them. This chain's CDR3 is CASSYLGGQPQHF. CDR3 sequence (DNA): TGTGCCAGCAGTTACCTAGGGGGGCAGCCCCAGCATTTT.

J is TRBJ1-4 and V is TRBV4-1; no reliable D call. V was cut by 0 bases and J by 8 bases, with 19 bases left in between. Germline CDR1 is MGHRA and CDR2 is YSYEKL. The length of the CDR3 is 17 residues. In nucleotides, the CDR3 is TGCGCCAGCAGCCAAGATATGGCGGCCCCTCCCCGGGAAAAACTGTTTTTT. Translated, it gives CASSQDMAAPPREKLFF.

This clone was observed a few times. The V and J genes are TRBV4-3 and TRBJ2-7; 11 positions agree with TRBD2. V gave up 3 bases and J gave up 4 bases; unmatched junction bases: 8. The germline V gene has CDR1 LGHNA and CDR2 YSLEER. This CDR3 contains 16 residues. CDR3 region: CASSHTLAGEGYEQYF. The CDR3, as DNA: TGCGCCAGCAGCCACACACTAGCGGGAGAGGGGTACGAGCAGTACTTC.

In DNA form, the CDR3 reads TGTGCCAGCAGCGTAGCTCCCACAGGGCGAGAGACCCAGTACTTC. This encodes CASSVAPTGRETQYF. The chain uses TRBV9 and TRBJ2-5; possibly TRBD1 for D (6 bases). V lost 0 bases to trimming and J lost 4 bases, with 13 bases between them. Germline CDR1 and CDR2: SGDLS and YYNGEE. The CDR3 has 15 amino acids.

In DNA, the CDR3 is TGTGCCAGCAGCTTCGGGGGGAGCGGGAGCTCCTACAATGAGCAGTTCTTC. Amino acids: CASSFGGSGSSYNEQFF. The chain recombines TRBV5-4 with TRBJ2-1; 8 positions match TRBD2. The CDR3 covers 17 residues. CDR1 and CDR2 (germline): SGHNT, YYREEE (reference sequence). The V segment lost 2 bases and the J segment 0 bases; nucleotides outside the gene matches: 7.

This clone was counted a single time. The rearrangement links TRBV5-6 to TRBJ1-5; D perhaps matches TRBD1 (5 bases). V shed 4 bases and J shed 4 bases, with 12 bases lying between them. CDR1 is SGHDT, CDR2 YYEEEE, per germline. This CDR3 has 14 residues. The CDR3 DNA reads as TGTGCCAGCAGCCGCGACAGATTTAATCAGCCCCAGCATTTT. This translates into CASSRDRFNQPQHF.

As regards this clone: The identical CDR3 is also encoded by other nucleotide sequences in the sample. The chain joins TRBV5-1 to TRBJ1-2; 7 bases are shared with TRBD1. The CDR3 loop spans 13 amino acids. The V gene end was trimmed by 4 bases and the J gene end by 3 bases; junction bases not matched to a gene: 3. Germline-derived CDR1 and CDR2 are SGHRS and YFSETQ. The CDR3 protein is CASSLGTDYGYTF. The CDR3 nucleotides are TGCGCCAGCAGCCTCGGGACAGACTATGGCTACACCTTC.

The chain's CDR3 is CASMGRDTEAFF. The DNA for the CDR3 is TGTGCCAGCATGGGGAGGGACACTGAAGCTTTCTTT. V is TRBV2 and J is TRBJ1-1; D is ambiguous. The CDR3 has 12 amino acids. The V gene's germline CDR1 is SNHLY and CDR2 FYNNEI. V lost 7 bases, J lost 3 bases, and 9 bases lay in between.

In this sample, this clone turned up once. V usage is TRBV11-2 and J usage is TRBJ1-1; no firm D call. This CDR3 contains 11 residues. Trimming cost V 1 base and J 4 bases, with 1 base left between them. Germline CDR1 reads SGHAT; CDR2 reads FQNNGV. The CDR3 loop is CASSLVTEAFF. The CDR3 DNA follows: TGTGCCAGCAGCTTAGTCACTGAAGCTTTCTTT.

A word on this clone: At the DNA level, this CDR3 is encoded by other sequences in the same sample as well. This sequence joins TRBV9 and TRBJ2-5; D could derive from TRBD1 or TRBD2 (5 bases each). The CDR3 covers 15 residues. Trimming left V 0 bases short and J 4 bases short, with 13 bases between. Germline-derived CDR1 and CDR2 are SGDLS and YYNGEE. Written as DNA, the CDR3 is TGTGCCAGCAGCGTAGGTCCAGGGAGAGTAGAGACCCAGTACTTC. This sequence encodes CASSVGPGRVETQYF.

This clone was counted a few times. This rearrangement joins TRBV19 to TRBJ2-7, with a tentative D call TRBD1 (6 bases). The ends were cut back, 6 bases at V and 0 bases at J, with 12 bases in the middle. CDR1 and CDR2 (germline): LNHDA, SQIVND (reference sequence). The CDR3 consists of 14 residues. As DNA, the CDR3 is TGTGCCAGTAGCCTACAGGGTGACTCCTACGAGCAGTACTTC. Amino acid sequence: CASSLQGDSYEQYF.

This clone was detected only once. This chain uses TRBV15 with TRBJ2-7; D possibly corresponds to TRBD1 (5 bases). Germline CDR1 LNHNV, CDR2 YYDKDF (reference sequence). This CDR3 is 14 amino acids long. V lost 0 bases and J lost 4, with 10 bases in between. CDR3 region: CATSRDPGLYEQYF. The CDR3 coding sequence is TGTGCCACCAGCAGAGATCCAGGGTTGTACGAGCAGTACTTC.

This rearrangement joins TRBV28 to TRBJ2-1, with 8 bases identical to TRBD1. The junction had 22 bases not matched to a gene; V was cut back by 6 bases and J by 9 bases. The germline V gene has CDR1 MDHEN and CDR2 SYDVKM. The CDR3 sequence is 18 residues long. CDR3 loop: CASSPGTGFGWGIGEQFF. The CDR3 nucleotides are TGTGCCAGCAGCCCCGGGACAGGTTTCGGGTGGGGTATCGGTGAGCAGTTCTTC.

The chain joins TRBV7-7 to TRBJ2-3; 10 nucleotides agree with TRBD2. The ends lost 5 bases at V and 5 bases at J; junction bases unmatched: 7. From germline, CDR1 is SSHAT and CDR2 FNYEAQ (reference sequence). The CDR3 runs to 15 residues. The CDR3 loop reads CASSPAGGPGDTQYF. The CDR3 coding sequence is TGTGCCAGCAGCCCAGCGGGAGGGCCTGGAGATACGCAGTATTTT.

CDR3 nucleotides: TGTGCCAGCAGTTACTCGGCTCCCTCTGGGGGAAACACCATATATTTT. It codes for CASSYSAPSGGNTIYF. The V gene is TRBV6-6, the J gene TRBJ1-3; D is uncertain. The V gene lost 0 bases and the J gene lost 4 bases, with 13 bases spanning the gap. The CDR3 covers 16 residues. Germline CDR1 reads MNHNY; CDR2 reads SVGAGI (reference sequence).

V is TRBV2 and J is TRBJ2-3; the match to TRBD2 covers 10 bases. CDR3 size: 17 residues. The germline gives CDR1 SNHLY, CDR2 FYNNEI. The J segment lost 0 bases and the V segment lost 6 bases, leaving 9 bases of the junction unmatched. The CDR3 protein is CASSPSGGPLSTDTQYF. CDR3 DNA sequence: TGTGCCAGCAGCCCTAGCGGGGGCCCTTTGAGCACAGATACGCAGTATTTT. Combining the CDR3 with reference TRBV2 and TRBJ2-3 gives the whole variable domain EPEVTQTPSHQVTQMGQEVILRCVPISNHLYFYWYRQILGQKVEFLVSFYNNEISEKSEIFDDQFSVERPDGSNFTLKIRSTKLEDSAMYFCASSPSGGPLSTDTQYFGPGTRLTVL.

The chain couples TRBV28 to TRBJ1-1; tentatively, D is TRBD1 (5 bases). Germline-derived CDR1 and CDR2 are MDHEN and SYDVKM. This CDR3 contains 10 residues. Deletions cut 8 bases from V and 11 bases from J, with 12 bases between. The CDR3 reads CASGGEGAFF. For the CDR3, the DNA is TGTGCCAGCGGGGGTGAGGGGGCTTTCTTT.

V gene TRBV19 combines with J gene TRBJ2-5, with 9 bases fitting TRBD2. The germline V gene encodes CDR1 LNHDA and CDR2 SQIVND (reference sequence). J gave up 5 bases and V 5 bases, and 9 bases lay outside the gene matches. The CDR3 sequence is 15 residues long. CDR3 bases: TGTGCCAGTAGTCGAGGTAGCGGGAGAGGGGAGACCCAGTACTTC. Translated, it gives CASSRGSGRGETQYF.

The chain links TRBV19 to TRBJ2-2, with TRBD1 matching over 9 bases. The CDR3 runs 14 residues. The J segment lost 3 bases and the V segment lost 4 bases, leaving 0 bases of the junction unmatched. In germline, CDR1 is LNHDA, CDR2 SQIVND (reference sequence). CDR3 protein: CASSRTGDTGELFF. The DNA for the CDR3 is TGTGCCAGTAGTAGGACAGGGGACACCGGGGAGCTGTTTTTT.

The chain has TRBV7-8 and TRBJ1-2, with D unresolved. The V gene's germline CDR1 is SGHVS and CDR2 FQNEAQ. This CDR3 is 13 amino acids long. V shed 2 bases and J shed 5 bases, with 9 bases lying between them. The DNA for the CDR3 is TGTGCCAGCAGCTTAACGGAAAAATATGGCTACACCTTC. Protein: CASSLTEKYGYTF.

This clone was observed once. The chain is built from TRBV5-4 and TRBJ2-3, with TRBD2 identical over 14 bases. Germline CDR1 reads SGHNT; CDR2 reads YYREEE (reference sequence). The CDR3 totals 17 residues. V shed 4 bases and J 5 bases; nucleotides not matched to a gene: 9. The CDR3 DNA follows: TGTGCCAGCAGCCCGGGACTAGCGGGAGCGGGGGGAGATACGCAGTATTTT. It translates to CASSPGLAGAGGDTQYF. Based on the CDR3 plus reference TRBV5-4 and TRBJ2-3, the full variable domain is ETGVTQSPTHLIKTRGQQVTLRCSSQSGHNTVSWYQQALGQGPQFIFQYYREEENGRGNFPPRFSGLQFPNYSSELNVNALELDDSALYLCASSPGLAGAGGDTQYFGPGTRLTVL.

This clone was picked up a small number of times. The chain is built from TRBV5-1 and TRBJ2-1; TRBD1 matches 7 bases. Germline V gene lookup returns CDR1 SGHRS and CDR2 YFSETQ. The CDR3 is 14 amino acids. V lost 4 bases, J lost 2 bases, and 3 bases stayed unmatched. CDR3 nucleotide sequence: TGCGCCAGCAGCACCGGACAGGCCTACAATGAGCAGTTCTTC. Protein: CASSTGQAYNEQFF.

This clone is labeled medium-sized. The rearrangement joins TRBV7-9 to TRBJ1-4; D ambiguous. The CDR3 contains 17 residues. CDR1 is SEHNR and CDR2 is FQNEAQ in the germline V gene (reference sequence). V was shortened by 5 bases and J by 0 bases, with 16 bases between the two germline ends. The CDR3 sequence is CASSPPGSSTTNEKLFF. The CDR3 nucleotides are TGTGCCAGCAGCCCCCCCGGCAGCTCCACAACTAATGAAAAACTGTTTTTT.

The count of this clone is one. V and J are TRBV27 and TRBJ2-2, with 12 positions matching TRBD2. This CDR3 comprises 17 residues. The J segment lost 4 bases and the V segment lost 5 bases, leaving 8 bases of the junction unmatched. CDR1 is MNHEY, CDR2 SMNVEV, per germline (reference sequence). CDR3 DNA: TGTGCCAGCAGTCTACTCCTAGCGGGAGGGACCACCGGGGAGCTGTTTTTT. Its translation is CASSLLLAGGTTGELFF.

This clone was seen more than once but under ten times. The CDR3 bases are TGTGCCAGCAGCTTAGTCCGCCCTAGCGGGGGAGATACGCAGTATTTT. It yields the protein CASSLVRPSGGDTQYF. The V gene is TRBV7-9, the J gene TRBJ2-3, with 10 bases that match TRBD2. The trim removed 1 base at V and 5 bases at J, leaving 6 bases unmatched. The germline V gene has CDR1 SEHNR and CDR2 FQNEAQ (reference sequence). The CDR3 is made up of 16 amino acids.

In the case of this clone: Other DNA variants within this sample encode the same CDR3. The chain employs TRBV10-3 and TRBJ2-7; D perhaps matches TRBD1 (5 bases). The germline V gene encodes CDR1 ENHRY and CDR2 SYGVKD. V was clipped by 4 bases and J by 3 bases, with 7 bases between them. CDR3 length: 12 amino acids. The chain's CDR3 is CAISGGSYEQYF. The CDR3 DNA follows: TGTGCCATCAGTGGGGGCAGCTACGAGCAGTACTTC.

The V call is TRBV14, the J call TRBJ2-5, with 9 bases lining up with TRBD2. This CDR3 contains 16 residues. Germline V gene sequence: CDR1 SGHDN, CDR2 FVKESK. Germline trimming cut 3 bases from V and 5 bases from J; bases unmatched to any gene: 10. DNA for the CDR3: TGTGCCAGCAGCCAGCTAGCGGGGAACAGCGGGGAGACCCAGTACTTC. It is translated as CASSQLAGNSGETQYF.

The V call is TRBV5-1, the J call TRBJ2-2; TRBD2 agrees at 8 bases. Germline V lookup: CDR1 SGHRS, CDR2 YFSETQ. V gave up 4 bases and J gave up 0 bases; unmatched junction bases: 5. CDR3 length: 16 amino acids. CDR3: CASSPGLATNTGELFF. CDR3 DNA sequence: TGCGCCAGCAGCCCCGGACTAGCCACGAACACCGGGGAGCTGTTTTTT.

This clone has a handful of counts. The chain carries TRBV7-2 and TRBJ1-5; D is uncertain. Per germline, CDR1 SGHTA and CDR2 FQGNSA. CDR3 length: 15 residues. Trimming left V 5 bases short and J 2 bases short, with 13 bases between. CDR3 region: CASSPQAVGNQPQHF. In DNA, the CDR3 is TGTGCCAGCAGCCCTCAGGCAGTGGGCAATCAGCCCCAGCATTTT.